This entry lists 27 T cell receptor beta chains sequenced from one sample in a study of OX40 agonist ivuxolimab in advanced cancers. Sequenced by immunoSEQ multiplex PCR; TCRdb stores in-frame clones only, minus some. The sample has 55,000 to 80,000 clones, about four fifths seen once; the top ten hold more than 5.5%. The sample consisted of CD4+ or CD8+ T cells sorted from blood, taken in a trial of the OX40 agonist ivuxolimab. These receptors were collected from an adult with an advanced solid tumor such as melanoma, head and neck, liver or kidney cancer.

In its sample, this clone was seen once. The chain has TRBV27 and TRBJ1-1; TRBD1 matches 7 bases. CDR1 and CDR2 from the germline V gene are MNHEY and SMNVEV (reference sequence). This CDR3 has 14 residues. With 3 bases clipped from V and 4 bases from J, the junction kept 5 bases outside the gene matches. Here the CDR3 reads CASSFEGASTEAFF. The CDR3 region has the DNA TGTGCCAGCAGTTTTGAGGGGGCGAGCACTGAAGCTTTCTTT.

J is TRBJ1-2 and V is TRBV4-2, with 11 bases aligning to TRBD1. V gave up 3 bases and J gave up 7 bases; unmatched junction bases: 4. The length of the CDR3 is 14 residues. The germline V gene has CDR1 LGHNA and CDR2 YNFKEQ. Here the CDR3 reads CASSHGQGARGYTF. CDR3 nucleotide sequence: TGTGCCAGCAGCCATGGACAGGGGGCGCGTGGCTACACCTTC.

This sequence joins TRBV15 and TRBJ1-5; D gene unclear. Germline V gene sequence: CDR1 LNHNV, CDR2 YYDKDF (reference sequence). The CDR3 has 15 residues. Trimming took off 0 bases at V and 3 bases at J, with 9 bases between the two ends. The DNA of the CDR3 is TGTGCCACCAGCAGAGATCGGCAGGTCAATCAGCCCCAGCATTTT. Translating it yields CATSRDRQVNQPQHF.

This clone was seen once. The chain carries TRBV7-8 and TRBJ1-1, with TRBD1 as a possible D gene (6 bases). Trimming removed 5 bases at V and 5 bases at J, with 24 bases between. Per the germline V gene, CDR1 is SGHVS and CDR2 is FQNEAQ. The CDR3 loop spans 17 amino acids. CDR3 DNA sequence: TGTGCCAGCAGCCACAGGGTAGAAAGGGCCGGGGGGACTGAAGCTTTCTTT. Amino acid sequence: CASSHRVERAGGTEAFF.

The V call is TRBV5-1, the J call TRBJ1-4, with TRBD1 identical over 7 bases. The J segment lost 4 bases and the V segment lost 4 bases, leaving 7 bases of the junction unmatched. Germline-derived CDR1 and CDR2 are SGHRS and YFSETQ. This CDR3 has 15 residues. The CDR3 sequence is CASSPNGQDNEKLFF. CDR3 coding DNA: TGCGCCAGCAGCCCCAACGGACAGGATAATGAAAAACTGTTTTTT.

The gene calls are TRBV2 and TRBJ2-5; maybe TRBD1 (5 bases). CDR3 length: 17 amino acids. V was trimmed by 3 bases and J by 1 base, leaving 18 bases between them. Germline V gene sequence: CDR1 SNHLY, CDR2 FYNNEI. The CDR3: CASSDDRVRGVQETQYF. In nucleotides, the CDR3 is TGTGCCAGCAGTGATGATAGGGTTAGGGGTGTCCAAGAGACCCAGTACTTC.

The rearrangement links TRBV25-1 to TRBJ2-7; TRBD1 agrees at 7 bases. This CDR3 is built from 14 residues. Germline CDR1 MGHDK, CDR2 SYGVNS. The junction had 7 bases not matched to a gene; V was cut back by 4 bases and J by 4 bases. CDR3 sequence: CASSGDRTPYEQYF. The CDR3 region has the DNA TGTGCCAGCAGTGGGGACAGAACCCCTTACGAGCAGTACTTC.

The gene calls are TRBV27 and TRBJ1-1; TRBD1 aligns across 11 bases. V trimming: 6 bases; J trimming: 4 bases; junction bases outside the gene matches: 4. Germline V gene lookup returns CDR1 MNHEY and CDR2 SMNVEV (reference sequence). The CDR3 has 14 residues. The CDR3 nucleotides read TGTGCCAGCAGGCCCGGGACAGGGGGCACTGAAGCTTTCTTT. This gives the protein CASRPGTGGTEAFF.

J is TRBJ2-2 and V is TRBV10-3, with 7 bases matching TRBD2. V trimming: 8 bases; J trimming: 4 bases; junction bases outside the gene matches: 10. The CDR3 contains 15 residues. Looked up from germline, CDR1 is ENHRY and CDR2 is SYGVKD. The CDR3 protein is CAIGGGSRRTGELFF. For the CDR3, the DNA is TGTGCCATCGGGGGAGGGTCGAGGCGCACCGGGGAGCTGTTTTTT.

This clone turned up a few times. CDR3 region: CASSDATGVNSPLHF. CDR3 nucleotides: TGTGCCAGCAGTGATGCGACAGGGGTAAATTCACCCCTCCACTTT. The rearrangement links TRBV2 to TRBJ1-6; 8 nucleotides agree with TRBD1. V was clipped by 3 bases and J by 7 bases; unmatched bases: 5. CDR3 length equals 15 residues. Looked up from germline, CDR1 is SNHLY and CDR2 is FYNNEI. Full variable domain (missing parts from reference TRBV2 and TRBJ1-6): EPEVTQTPSHQVTQMGQEVILRCVPISNHLYFYWYRQILGQKVEFLVSFYNNEISEKSEIFDDQFSVERPDGSNFTLKIRSTKLEDSAMYFCASSDATGVNSPLHFGNGTRLTVT.

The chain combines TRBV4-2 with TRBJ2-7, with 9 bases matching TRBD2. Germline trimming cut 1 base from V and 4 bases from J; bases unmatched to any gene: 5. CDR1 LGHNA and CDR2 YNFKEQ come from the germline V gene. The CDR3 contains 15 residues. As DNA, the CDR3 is TGTGCCAGCAGCCAAGTCGCGGGAGGGATATACGAGCAGTACTTC. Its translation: CASSQVAGGIYEQYF.

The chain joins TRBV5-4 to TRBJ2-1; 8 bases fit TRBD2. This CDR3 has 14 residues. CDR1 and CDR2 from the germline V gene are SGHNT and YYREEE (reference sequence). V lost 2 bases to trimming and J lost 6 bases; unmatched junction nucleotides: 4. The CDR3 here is CASSFSGTSNEQFF. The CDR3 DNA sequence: TGTGCCAGCAGCTTCTCCGGGACTAGCAATGAGCAGTTCTTC.

The CDR3 spells CASSDKESGNTIYF. In nucleotides, the CDR3 is TGTGCCAGCAGTGATAAGGAGTCTGGAAACACCATATATTTT. This chain connects TRBV25-1 to TRBJ1-3; D unclear. The CDR3 extends over 14 amino acids. Trimming removed 3 bases at V and 1 base at J, with 7 bases between. CDR1 MGHDK and CDR2 SYGVNS come from the germline V gene.

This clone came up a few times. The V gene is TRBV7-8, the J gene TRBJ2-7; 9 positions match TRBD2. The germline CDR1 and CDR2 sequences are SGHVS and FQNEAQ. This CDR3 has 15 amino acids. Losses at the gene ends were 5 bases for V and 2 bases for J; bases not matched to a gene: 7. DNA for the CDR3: TGTGCCAGCAGCGAAACCGGGACTAGCACCTACGAGCAGTACTTC. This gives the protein CASSETGTSTYEQYF.

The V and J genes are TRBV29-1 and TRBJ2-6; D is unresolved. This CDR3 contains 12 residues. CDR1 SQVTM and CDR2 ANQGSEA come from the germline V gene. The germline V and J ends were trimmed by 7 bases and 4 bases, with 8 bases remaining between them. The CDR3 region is CSGFTGANVLTF. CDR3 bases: TGCAGCGGATTTACCGGGGCCAACGTCCTGACTTTC.

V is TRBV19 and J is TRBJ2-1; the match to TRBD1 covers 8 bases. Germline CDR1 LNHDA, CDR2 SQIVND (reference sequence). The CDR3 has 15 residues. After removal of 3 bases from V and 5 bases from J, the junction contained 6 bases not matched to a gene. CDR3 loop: CASSIGQGAHNEQFF. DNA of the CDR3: TGTGCCAGTAGTATCGGGCAGGGGGCCCACAATGAGCAGTTCTTC.

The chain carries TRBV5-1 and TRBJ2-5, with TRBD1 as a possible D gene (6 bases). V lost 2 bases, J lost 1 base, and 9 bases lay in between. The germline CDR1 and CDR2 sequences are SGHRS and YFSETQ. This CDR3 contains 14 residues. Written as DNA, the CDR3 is TGCGCCAGCAGCTTAGCAGGGGCCCAAGAGACCCAGTACTTC. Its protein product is CASSLAGAQETQYF.

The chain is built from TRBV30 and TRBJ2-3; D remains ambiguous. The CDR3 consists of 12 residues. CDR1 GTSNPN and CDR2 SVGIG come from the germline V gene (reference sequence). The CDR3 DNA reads TGTGTGTGGGGTAGAGACACAGATACGCAGTATTTT. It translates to CVWGRDTDTQYF.

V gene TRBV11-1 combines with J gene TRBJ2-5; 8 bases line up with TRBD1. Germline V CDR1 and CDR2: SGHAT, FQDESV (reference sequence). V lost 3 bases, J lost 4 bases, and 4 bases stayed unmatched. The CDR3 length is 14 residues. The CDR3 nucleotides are TGTGCCAGCAGCTTCAGCAGGGGGCGAGAGACCCAGTACTTC. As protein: CASSFSRGRETQYF.

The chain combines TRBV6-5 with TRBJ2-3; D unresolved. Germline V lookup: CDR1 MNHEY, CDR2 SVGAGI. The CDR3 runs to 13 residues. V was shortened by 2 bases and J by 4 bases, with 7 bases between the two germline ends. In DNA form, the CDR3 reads TGTGCCAGCAGTTACGTACGTTCAGATACGCAGTATTTT. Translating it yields CASSYVRSDTQYF.

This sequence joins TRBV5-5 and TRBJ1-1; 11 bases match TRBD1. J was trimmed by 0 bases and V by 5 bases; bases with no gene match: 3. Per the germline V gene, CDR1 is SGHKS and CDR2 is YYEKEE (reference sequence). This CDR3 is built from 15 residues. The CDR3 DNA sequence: TGTGCCAGCAGGGGACAGGGGGAACTGAACACTGAAGCTTTCTTT. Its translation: CASRGQGELNTEAFF.

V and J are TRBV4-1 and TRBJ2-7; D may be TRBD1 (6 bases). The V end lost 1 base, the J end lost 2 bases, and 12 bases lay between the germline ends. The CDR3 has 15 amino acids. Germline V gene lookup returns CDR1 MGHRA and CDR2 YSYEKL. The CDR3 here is CASSQVAGAAYEQYF. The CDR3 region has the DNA TGCGCCAGCAGCCAAGTCGCAGGGGCGGCCTACGAGCAGTACTTC.

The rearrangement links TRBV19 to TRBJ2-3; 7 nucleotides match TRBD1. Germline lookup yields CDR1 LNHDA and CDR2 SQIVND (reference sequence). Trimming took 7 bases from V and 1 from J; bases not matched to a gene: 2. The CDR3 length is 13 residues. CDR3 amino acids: CASNGQGTDTQYF. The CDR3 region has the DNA TGTGCCAGTAATGGACAGGGCACAGATACGCAGTATTTT.

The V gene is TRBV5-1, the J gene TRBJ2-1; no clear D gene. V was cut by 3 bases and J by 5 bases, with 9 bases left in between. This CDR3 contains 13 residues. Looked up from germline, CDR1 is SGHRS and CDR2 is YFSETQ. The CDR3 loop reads CASSSGVDNEQFF. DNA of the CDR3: TGCGCCAGCAGCTCCGGCGTTGACAATGAGCAGTTCTTC. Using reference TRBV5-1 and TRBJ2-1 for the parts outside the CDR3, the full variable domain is KAGVTQTPRYLIKTRGQQVTLSCSPISGHRSVSWYQQTPGQGLQFLFEYFSETQRNKGNFPGRFSGRQFSNSRSEMNVSTLELGDSALYLCASSSGVDNEQFFGPGTRLTVL.

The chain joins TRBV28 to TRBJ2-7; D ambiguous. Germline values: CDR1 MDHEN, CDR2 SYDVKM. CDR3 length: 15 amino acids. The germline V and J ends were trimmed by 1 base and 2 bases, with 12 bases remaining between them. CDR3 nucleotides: TGTGCCAGCAGTTTATCTGGGGATCCGCCCTACGAGCAGTACTTC. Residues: CASSLSGDPPYEQYF.

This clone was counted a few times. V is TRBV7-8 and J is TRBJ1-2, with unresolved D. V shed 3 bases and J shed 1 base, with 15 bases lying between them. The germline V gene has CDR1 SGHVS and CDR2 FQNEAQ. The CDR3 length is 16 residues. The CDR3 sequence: CASSLEGLTFNYGYTF. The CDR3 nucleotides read TGTGCCAGCAGCTTGGAGGGTCTAACTTTTAACTATGGCTACACCTTC.

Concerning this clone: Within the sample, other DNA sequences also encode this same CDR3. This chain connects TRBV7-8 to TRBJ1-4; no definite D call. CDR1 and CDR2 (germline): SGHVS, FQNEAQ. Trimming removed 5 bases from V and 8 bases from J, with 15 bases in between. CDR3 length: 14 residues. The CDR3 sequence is CASSPSDNFEKLFF. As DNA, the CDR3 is TGTGCCAGCAGCCCCTCCGATAACTTCGAAAAACTGTTTTTT.